These T cell receptor beta chains were read from a single sample in a study of T cells in localized non-small cell lung cancer. Profiled with immunoSEQ multiplex PCR; TCRdb holds only in-frame clones, not every one. The table includes tens of thousands of clones, roughly 90% detected once. Sequencing used peripheral blood, obtained before any cancer treatment. These receptors were taken from a man between 40 and 69 years old with stage I squamous cell lung carcinoma. The conserved cysteine and the conserved F or W are not part of the CDR3 here. Each record gives: J gene, CDR3 length, V gene, CDR3 protein.

J: TRBJ1-2
length: 12
V: TRBV27
CDR3: ASRTSGTNYGYT

J: TRBJ2-1
length: 13
V: TRBV7-3
CDR3: ASSKQGKAGNEQF

J: TRBJ2-3
length: 12
V: TRBV19
CDR3: ATNWRASTDTQY

J: TRBJ1-4
length: 14
V: TRBV4-1
CDR3: ASSRVPGQGREKLF

J: TRBJ1-1
length: 14
V: TRBV29-1
CDR3: SVLRGGRAKNTEAF

J: TRBJ2-3
length: 13
V: TRBV5-1
CDR3: ASNRDSNGADTQY

J: TRBJ2-7
length: 13
V: TRBV19
CDR3: ASSTGRQLTYEQY

J: TRBJ1-1
length: 9
V: TRBV6-6
CDR3: ASSYDAEAF

J: TRBJ1-1
length: 11
V: TRBV6-1
CDR3: ASSRGQGGSGF

J: TRBJ2-1
length: 14
V: TRBV5-1
CDR3: ASSSDRRLATNEQF

J: TRBJ2-3
length: 13
V: TRBV9
CDR3: ASSVGRPSTDTQY

J: TRBJ2-2
length: 15
V: TRBV28
CDR3: ASRPIEGHRNTGELF

J: TRBJ2-2
length: 14
V: TRBV5-1
CDR3: ASSLVPTGATGELF

J: TRBJ2-7
length: 13
V: TRBV18
CDR3: ASSPRGLASYEQY

J: TRBJ1-6
length: 12
V: TRBV7-2
CDR3: ASSLVGTGSPLH

J: TRBJ2-3
length: 10
V: TRBV11-2
CDR3: ASRRTSGSWH

J: TRBJ1-3
length: 12
V: TRBV2
CDR3: ASSGVSSGNTIY

J: TRBJ1-2
length: 12
V: TRBV7-8
CDR3: ASSRDRQNYGYT

J: TRBJ2-2
length: 10
V: TRBV2
CDR3: ASQQNTGELF

J: TRBJ2-5
length: 13
V: TRBV30
CDR3: AWSISTGRGETQY

J: TRBJ1-3
length: 10
V: TRBV7-2
CDR3: ASTLESRTIY

J: TRBJ2-7
length: 12
V: TRBV6-1
CDR3: ASRGQGGSYEQY

J: TRBJ1-5
length: 11
V: TRBV7-8
CDR3: ASSLDLNQPQH

J: TRBJ2-2
length: 12
V: TRBV2
CDR3: ASSFRGSGGELF

J: TRBJ2-7
length: 13
V: TRBV9
CDR3: ASSVADNYNYEQY

J: TRBJ1-1
length: 15
V: TRBV28
CDR3: ASSLIGGGPGGLEAF